This entry lists 30 T cell receptor beta chains sequenced from one sample in a study of CD8+CD57+ T cells in acquired aplastic anemia. Genomic DNA constituted the template upon which TCR beta VDJ and CDR3 profiling was performed. Each CDR3 protein gets one entry after TCRdb re-called the reads with MiXCR. The sample records around 200,000 distinct CDR3 sequences, roughly half being singletons. Sequenced patients had shown CD8+CD57+ cell expansion by flow cytometry. The sequenced sample was sorted CD4+, CD8+, or CD8+CD57+ T cells (not recorded which) from PBMCs. These receptors were taken from a human donor with aplastic anemia.

At least ten counts were recorded for this clonotype. This chain connects TRBV2 to TRBJ1-1; D is ambiguous. The CDR3 extends over 15 amino acids. Trimming took 4 bases from V and 0 from J, leaving 12 bases between them. Germline-derived CDR1 and CDR2 are SNHLY and FYNNEI. CDR3 coding DNA: TGTGCCAGCAGTGTCGGCTGGCGGATGAACACTGAAGCTTTCTTT. It specifies CASSVGWRMNTEAFF.

J is TRBJ1-5 and V is TRBV19, with a tentative D call TRBD1 (6 bases). Germline V gene sequence: CDR1 LNHDA, CDR2 SQIVND (reference sequence). Trimming removed 3 bases from V and 3 bases from J, with 9 bases in between. The CDR3 runs to 14 residues. As DNA, the CDR3 is TGTGCCAGTAGTATGGGGGGCCTCAATCAGCCCCAGCATTTT. Residues: CASSMGGLNQPQHF. The whole variable domain, filled in from reference TRBV19 and TRBJ1-5, reads DGGITQSPKYLFRKEGQNVTLSCEQNLNHDAMYWYRQDPGQGLRLIYYSQIVNDFQKGDIAEGYSVSREKKESFPLTVTSAQKNPTAFYLCASSMGGLNQPQHFGDGTRLSIL.

With respect to this clonotype: A read error may be the cause here, since a much bigger clone is one base away. The conserved phenylalanine or tryptophan normally closing the CDR3 is absent here, so this likely arose from a read error. The chain is built from TRBV6-5 and TRBJ2-5; D call uncertain. The V and J ends lost 4 bases and 1 base respectively, with 10 bases between them. The CDR3 extends over 14 amino acids. Germline V gives CDR1 MNHEY, CDR2 SVGAGI. For the CDR3, the DNA is TGTGCCAGCAGTTCCGGACGGACCCAAGAGACCCAGTACCTC. It encodes CASSSGRTQETQYL.

Many counts were recorded for this clonotype. This chain joins TRBV7-2 and TRBJ2-7, with D maybe TRBD1 (6 bases). The V end lost 5 bases, the J end lost 5 bases, and 16 bases lay between the germline ends. Per the germline V gene, CDR1 is SGHTA and CDR2 is FQGNSA. The CDR3 is 14 residues long. The CDR3 is CASSLRGSGDEQYF. CDR3 nucleotides: TGTGCCAGCAGCCTGAGGGGGAGTGGCGACGAGCAGTACTTC. The whole variable domain, filled in from reference TRBV7-2 and TRBJ2-7, reads GAGVSQSPSNKVTEKGKDVELRCDPISGHTALYWYRQSLGQGLEFLIYFQGNSAPDKSGLPSDRFSAERTGGSVSTLTIQRTQQEDSAVYLCASSLRGSGDEQYFGPGTRLTVT.

The chain has TRBV7-2 and TRBJ2-5; 7 positions agree with TRBD2. The V segment lost 5 bases and the J segment 5 bases; nucleotides outside the gene matches: 11. Germline CDR1 reads SGHTA; CDR2 reads FQGNSA. This CDR3 is built from 15 residues. The CDR3 region is CASSTGLGRVETQYF. Written as DNA, the CDR3 is TGTGCCAGCAGCACCGGCTTGGGGAGGGTTGAGACCCAGTACTTC.

The chain links TRBV5-4 to TRBJ2-1; 14 positions match TRBD2. Germline values: CDR1 SGHNT, CDR2 YYREEE (reference sequence). The CDR3 is made up of 17 amino acids. V lost 4 bases and J lost 1; bases outside the gene matches: 4. The CDR3 DNA follows: TGTGCCAGCAGCCCGGGACTAGCGGGAGTGTCCTACAATGAGCAGTTCTTC. Translation gives CASSPGLAGVSYNEQFF.

There are many counts of this clonotype. The chain employs TRBV29-1 and TRBJ1-1; TRBD1 matches 9 bases. The CDR3 runs to 14 residues. Trimming at V came to 1 base and at J to 10 bases, leaving 10 bases not matched to a gene. CDR1 SQVTM and CDR2 ANQGSEA come from the germline V gene. The CDR3 sequence is CSVEGGTGWVGAFF. The CDR3 DNA sequence: TGCAGCGTTGAAGGGGGGACAGGGTGGGTCGGAGCTTTCTTT. The variable domain in full, completed from reference TRBV29-1 and TRBJ1-1, reads SAVISQKPSRDICQRGTSLTIQCQVDSQVTMMFWYRQQPGQSLTLIATANQGSEATYESGFVIDKFPISRPNLTFSTLTVSNMSPEDSSIYLCSVEGGTGWVGAFFGQGTRLTVV.

This clonotype was seen a few times. The chain links TRBV29-1 to TRBJ1-1; D gene uncertain. The CDR3 runs 16 residues. CDR1 and CDR2 (germline): SQVTM, ANQGSEA. Trimming took off 0 bases at V and 2 bases at J, with 16 bases between the two ends. CDR3 protein: CSVEDSVWGSNTEAFF. The CDR3 DNA follows: TGCAGCGTTGAAGATTCGGTTTGGGGTAGCAACACTGAAGCTTTCTTT.

The J gene is TRBJ1-6, the V gene TRBV25-1; 9 positions agree with TRBD1. V was clipped by 6 bases and J by 7 bases; unmatched bases: 7. CDR1 MGHDK and CDR2 SYGVNS come from the germline V gene. The length of the CDR3 is 15 residues. Here the CDR3 DNA reads TGTGCCAGCAGCCTTGTCGGGACAGGGAATTCACCCCTCCACTTT. It specifies CASSLVGTGNSPLHF.

There are many counts of this clonotype. This rearrangement joins TRBV24-1 to TRBJ1-1; TRBD1 is a possible D gene (5 bases). V was clipped by 3 bases and J by 6 bases, with 13 bases between them. Germline CDR1 and CDR2: KGHDR and SFDVKD. There are 14 residues in the CDR3. The CDR3 region has the DNA TGTGCCACCAGTGATCGGACGGGACTCGCTGAAGCTTTCTTT. Its protein is CATSDRTGLAEAFF.

In its sample, this clonotype was seen many times. The chain has TRBV13 and TRBJ2-3, with D unclear. The length of the CDR3 is 13 residues. Deletions cut 3 bases from V and 0 bases from J, with 4 bases between. From germline, CDR1 is PRHDT and CDR2 FYEKMQ (reference sequence). CDR3 DNA: TGTGCCAGCAGCTTGTCTAGCACAGATACGCAGTATTTT. It encodes CASSLSSTDTQYF.

The chain links TRBV7-8 to TRBJ2-3; the match to TRBD2 covers 9 bases. V dropped 3 bases and J dropped 6; count of bases not matched to a gene: 4. This CDR3 comprises 14 residues. The V gene's germline CDR1 is SGHVS and CDR2 FQNEAQ. DNA for the CDR3: TGTGCCAGCAGCTTTAGCGGGAGTGGGGATACGCAGTATTTT. It yields the protein CASSFSGSGDTQYF.

This clonotype was observed a few times. The V and J genes are TRBV10-1 and TRBJ1-2, with 8 nucleotides matching TRBD1. This CDR3 spans 13 amino acids. V was clipped by 0 bases and J by 9 bases; unmatched bases: 3. From germline, CDR1 is WNHNN and CDR2 SYGVQD (reference sequence). The DNA for the CDR3 is TGCGCCAGCAGTGAGTCGCAGGGGGCAAGCTACACCTTC. Protein sequence: CASSESQGASYTF.

A few counts support this clonotype. The gene calls are TRBV10-1 and TRBJ1-4; 10 bases map to TRBD1. This CDR3 region has 15 residues. Trimming at V came to 3 bases and at J to 7 bases, leaving 5 bases not matched to a gene. From germline, CDR1 is WNHNN and CDR2 SYGVQD (reference sequence). The CDR3 DNA is TGCGCCAGCAGTGAAGGACAGGGGGTAGGTGAAAAACTGTTTTTT. Amino acid sequence: CASSEGQGVGEKLFF.

The table lists this clonotype with many counts. The genes are TRBV12-3 or TRBV12-4 and TRBJ2-7; D perhaps matches TRBD2 (6 bases). V shed 3 bases and J shed 1 base, with 16 bases lying between them. The CDR3 is made up of 16 amino acids. The CDR3 spells CASSLWRGGTSYEQYF. Written as DNA, the CDR3 is TGTGCCAGCAGTTTGTGGCGGGGCGGGACGTCCTACGAGCAGTACTTC.

This clonotype came up a few times. The J gene is TRBJ1-2, the V gene TRBV29-1; tentatively, D is TRBD1 (6 bases). This CDR3 is 14 amino acids long. The germline V gene encodes CDR1 SQVTM and CDR2 ANQGSEA. Trimming cost V 4 bases and J 8 bases, with 20 bases left between them. The CDR3 protein is CSVVEGEMMAGYTF. The CDR3 region has the DNA TGCAGCGTTGTAGAGGGGGAGATGATGGCAGGCTACACCTTC.

The chain links TRBV29-1 to TRBJ2-7, with D unresolved. The CDR3 runs 14 residues. Germline V lookup: CDR1 SQVTM, CDR2 ANQGSEA. V was shortened by 4 bases and J by 3 bases, with 16 bases between the two germline ends. For the CDR3, the DNA is TGCAGCGTTGTACCCCCCGGTAACTACTACGAGCAGTACTTC. Protein sequence: CSVVPPGNYYEQYF.

The chain uses TRBV20-1 and TRBJ2-7; D might be TRBD1 or TRBD2, each matching 5 bases. V was cut by 4 bases and J by 6 bases, with 19 bases left in between. Per the germline V gene, CDR1 is DFQATT and CDR2 is SNEGSKA (reference sequence). CDR3 length equals 14 residues. The CDR3 DNA is TGCAGTGCTACCCGGGACGGCGGAATCTCCGAGCAGTACTTC. It encodes CSATRDGGISEQYF.

This clonotype showed up just once. The chain carries TRBV15 and TRBJ1-3; 8 positions match TRBD1. This CDR3 is built from 16 residues. Losses at the gene ends were 4 bases for V and 0 bases for J; bases not matched to a gene: 5. The V gene's germline CDR1 is LNHNV and CDR2 YYDKDF (reference sequence). Here the CDR3 reads CATSMDRESSGNTIYF. In DNA, the CDR3 is TGTGCCACCAGCATGGACAGGGAAAGCTCTGGAAACACCATATATTTT. Supplemented by reference TRBV15 and TRBJ1-3, the full variable domain reads DAMVIQNPRYQVTQFGKPVTLSCSQTLNHNVMYWYQQKSSQAPKLLFHYYDKDFNNEADTPDNFQSRRPNTSFCFLDIRSPGLGDTAMYLCATSMDRESSGNTIYFGEGSWLTVV.

This clonotype has a handful of counts. The gene calls are TRBV30 and TRBJ2-7; tentative D call: TRBD2 (5 bases). The V gene lost 2 bases and the J gene lost 6 bases, with 26 bases spanning the gap. This CDR3 is built from 17 residues. The germline CDR1 and CDR2 sequences are GTSNPN and SVGIG (reference sequence). The CDR3 DNA is TGTGCCTGGAGTAAATCCTGGGATGGAGGCCGAAGACGCGAGCAGTACTTC. Residues: CAWSKSWDGGRRREQYF.

The chain employs TRBV7-2 and TRBJ2-2; tentative D call: TRBD1 (6 bases). CDR1 SGHTA and CDR2 FQGNSA come from the germline V gene. The ends were cut back, 5 bases at V and 4 bases at J, with 14 bases in the middle. This CDR3 comprises 15 residues. The CDR3 DNA follows: TGTGCCAGCAGCCGACTAACAGGGACCACCGGGGAGCTGTTTTTT. Amino acid sequence: CASSRLTGTTGELFF.

This clonotype has at least ten counts. The V and J genes are TRBV5-1 and TRBJ1-1; the D is unclear. V was clipped by 2 bases and J by 3 bases, with 11 bases between them. The germline V gene has CDR1 SGHRS and CDR2 YFSETQ. CDR3 length: 14 residues. DNA of the CDR3: TGCGCCAGCAGCTTCGGGCGATTGGACACTGAAGCTTTCTTT. It specifies CASSFGRLDTEAFF. The complete variable domain, with remaining parts taken from reference TRBV5-1 and TRBJ1-1, reads KAGVTQTPRYLIKTRGQQVTLSCSPISGHRSVSWYQQTPGQGLQFLFEYFSETQRNKGNFPGRFSGRQFSNSRSEMNVSTLELGDSALYLCASSFGRLDTEAFFGQGTRLTVV.

There are many counts of this clonotype. J is TRBJ1-4 and V is TRBV19; 7 bases line up with TRBD1. The CDR3 has 16 residues. Germline V lookup: CDR1 LNHDA, CDR2 SQIVND (reference sequence). Trimming removed 5 bases from V and 7 bases from J; junction bases left unmatched: 13. CDR3 bases: TGTGCCAGTAGTCCCCGGACAGGAGGGTCTAGTGAAAAACTGTTTTTT. Its translation is CASSPRTGGSSEKLFF.

Comments on this clonotype: One end of the junction is discordant with germline, which a read error may explain. The V gene is TRBV20-1, the J gene TRBJ1-2, with TRBD1 identical over 10 bases. The CDR3 totals 14 residues. CDR1 is DFQATT and CDR2 is SNEGSKA in the germline V gene (reference sequence). CDR3 region: CSAPTGGGNDGYTF. In DNA, the CDR3 is TGCAGTGCCCCGACAGGGGGCGGTAACGATGGCTACACCTTC.

A note on this clonotype: A much larger clone differs from this one at a single base, so this may be a read error. The chain has TRBV11-3 and TRBJ2-2, with 8 nucleotides matching TRBD2. The CDR3 runs 15 residues. Germline values: CDR1 SGHNT, CDR2 YENEEA. The V gene end was trimmed by 3 bases and the J gene end by 10 bases; junction bases not matched to a gene: 10. The CDR3 sequence: CASSFSGNGYEELFF. As DNA, the CDR3 is TGTGCCAGCAGCTTTAGCGGGAACGGGTACGAGGAGCTGTTTTTT.

This clonotype was seen ten or more times. This sequence joins TRBV5-1 and TRBJ2-1, with D possibly matching TRBD2 (5 bases). The germline V gene has CDR1 SGHRS and CDR2 YFSETQ. V was clipped by 6 bases and J by 0 bases, with 16 bases between them. The CDR3 is 16 residues long. The CDR3 region is CASKPRSGSSYNEQFF. Written as DNA, the CDR3 is TGCGCCAGCAAACCTAGAAGCGGCAGCTCCTACAATGAGCAGTTCTTC.

This clonotype occurred many times. The V and J genes are TRBV20-1 and TRBJ1-2, with D possibly matching TRBD1 (5 bases). The CDR3 is 15 amino acids. V was cut by 0 bases and J by 5 bases, with 16 bases left in between. Germline CDR1 DFQATT, CDR2 SNEGSKA (reference sequence). The CDR3 sequence: CSAREDSRAAYGYTF. CDR3 nucleotides: TGCAGTGCTAGAGAAGATTCCAGGGCGGCATATGGCTACACCTTC.

There are a few counts of this clonotype. The chain uses TRBV10-3 and TRBJ2-1, with 9 bases identical to TRBD1. From germline, CDR1 is ENHRY and CDR2 SYGVKD. Trimming at V came to 6 bases and at J to 8 bases, leaving 5 bases not matched to a gene. CDR3 length: 13 residues. As DNA, the CDR3 is TGTGCCATCAGCGGACAGGGGACCGATGAGCAGTTCTTC. It yields the protein CAISGQGTDEQFF.

This clonotype was seen a few times. This chain uses TRBV2 with TRBJ1-5; D gene ambiguous. V lost 4 bases to trimming and J lost 6 bases, with 7 bases between them. Per germline, CDR1 SNHLY and CDR2 FYNNEI. This CDR3 has 12 amino acids. As DNA, the CDR3 is TGTGCCAGCAGTGTTGATGTTCAGCCCCAGCATTTT. Its translation: CASSVDVQPQHF.

Here the CDR3 reads CASSSPGGRELFF. The CDR3 DNA reads as TGTGCCAGCAGCTCCCCAGGGGGGCGGGAGCTGTTTTTT. V is TRBV13 and J is TRBJ2-2, with D perhaps matching TRBD1 (7 bases). The CDR3 is 13 amino acids. Looked up from germline, CDR1 is PRHDT and CDR2 is FYEKMQ (reference sequence). Trimming cost V 4 bases and J 9 bases, with 12 bases left between them.